These 7 T cell receptor beta chains were all obtained from the same sample, sequenced in a study of T-cell memory formation after mild COVID-19. TCRdb re-called the 5' RACE reads through MiXCR, storing one row per CDR3 protein. This table has hundreds of thousands of distinct CDR3 sequences, roughly an eighth appearing once. Sequenced: PBMCs or a T cell subset sorted from them (not recorded which). The receptors originated from a man between 18 and 29 years old who had mild COVID-19 (a few samples of this study predate the infection). Cell type and time point are not known.

This clonotype has only a few counts. V gene TRBV2 combines with J gene TRBJ1-2; 9 nucleotides match TRBD1. The CDR3 loop spans 15 amino acids. The V and J ends lost 4 bases and 4 bases, in that order; junction bases with no gene match: 7. Germline lookup yields CDR1 SNHLY and CDR2 FYNNEI. CDR3 protein: CASSGDRESSYGYTF. The CDR3 nucleotides read TGTGCCAGCAGTGGGGACAGGGAATCCAGCTATGGCTACACCTTC.

There are a few counts of this clonotype. The chain combines TRBV28 with TRBJ1-5; a weak D match, TRBD1 (5 bases). The germline CDR1 and CDR2 sequences are MDHEN and SYDVKM. Trimming shortened V by 8 bases and J by 0 bases, and 14 bases separated the two germline ends. The CDR3 covers 15 residues. CDR3 amino acids: CASGTGGLSNQPQHF. In nucleotides, the CDR3 is TGTGCCAGCGGGACGGGAGGCCTTAGCAATCAGCCCCAGCATTTT.

The gene calls are TRBV12-3 or TRBV12-4 and TRBJ2-7, with D hard to call. This CDR3 region has 12 residues. Trimming shortened V by 4 bases and J by 2 bases, and 6 bases separated the two germline ends. As DNA, the CDR3 is TGTGCCAGCAGTTCAGGTGCCTACGAGCAGTACTTC. Translating it yields CASSSGAYEQYF.

This clonotype has at least ten counts. The J gene is TRBJ1-6, the V gene TRBV12-3 or TRBV12-4; no clear D. The CDR3 is made up of 13 amino acids. Trimming pared 10 bases from V and 6 bases from J, leaving 13 bases between. CDR3: CAIRRQRNSPLHF. The CDR3 coding sequence is TGTGCCATTAGACGGCAACGTAATTCACCCCTCCACTTT.

This clonotype was found many times. The chain joins TRBV6-2 or TRBV6-3 to TRBJ1-1; D ambiguous. CDR1 and CDR2 (germline): MNHEY, SVGEGT. V was clipped by 3 bases and J by 1 base, with 12 bases between them. The CDR3 runs to 15 residues. The CDR3 DNA reads as TGTGCCAGCAGTTATAGTTACCTGACGAACACTGAAGCTTTCTTT. Translation gives CASSYSYLTNTEAFF.

The chain recombines TRBV11-2 with TRBJ1-6, with no clear D. V was cut by 1 base and J by 9 bases, with 7 bases left in between. Germline CDR1 and CDR2: SGHAT and FQNNGV. There are 13 residues in the CDR3. The CDR3 region has the DNA TGTGCCAGCAGCTTAGCCTTGTTTTCACCCCTCCACTTT. Protein sequence: CASSLALFSPLHF.

Only a few counts were recorded for this clonotype. CDR3 nucleotides: TGTGCCAGCAGCTTAGCCCAGTACAATGAGCAGTTCTTC. Translating gives CASSLAQYNEQFF. The chain combines TRBV11-2 with TRBJ2-1, with no clear D. Germline CDR1 is SGHAT and CDR2 is FQNNGV. CDR3 length: 13 amino acids. Trimming removed 1 base from V and 4 bases from J, with 5 bases in between.